This TCR beta chain was captured in a study of identical twins. Study-wide results and limits: Shared out-of-frame alpha sequences (those common to twins) showed excess low generation probability.

About this clonotype itself: The target antigen is unknown.

TCRdb reprocessed the 5' RACE reads with MiXCR, giving one entry per CDR3 protein. This table has about 720,000 distinct CDR3 sequences, 15% to 20% appearing once. This CDR3 is built from 13 residues. The germline gives CDR1 DFQATT, CDR2 SNEGSKA (reference sequence). V shed 5 bases and J 5 bases; nucleotides not matched to a gene: 7. The sample also formed part of further work on T cells expressing NK-cell markers. Per that paper: Source material for TCR beta repertoires consisted of sorted CD3+CD56+NKG2C+, CD3+CD56+NKG2C- and CD3+CD56-NKG2C+ T cells.

This clonotype originated in a woman aged 18-35 years in good health. The sequencing sample was made of PBMCs. The V call is TRBV20-1, the J call TRBJ1-1; the match to TRBD1 covers 8 bases. The CDR3 loop is CSAGGQGRTEAFF. The DNA for the CDR3 is TGCAGTGCTGGAGGACAGGGCAGGACTGAAGCTTTCTTT.